Described below is a single T cell receptor (beta chain) sequence and its context. These data come from a study of blood T cell repertoires in COVID-19. The method was immunoSEQ multiplex PCR; TCRdb's version includes in-frame clones alone and lacks a portion of them. The sample shows more than 150,000 clones, about four fifths of them seen only once. CDR3 size: 15 residues. J lost 4 bases, V lost 1 base, and 1 base had no gene match. CDR1 and CDR2 (germline): LNHDA, SQIVND (reference sequence). Material: peripheral blood. The J gene is TRBJ2-2, the V gene TRBV19; 9 nucleotides agree with TRBD1. The sequence derives from a woman over 75 with acute or convalescent COVID-19. The CDR3 DNA sequence: TGTGCCAGTAGTATAGGGGGACAGGGCACCGGGGAGCTGTTTTTT. Its translation: CASSIGGQGTGELFF.